The 4 T cell receptor beta chains below were found in one sample sequenced in a study of T cell responses to AZD1222 COVID-19 vaccine. Profiling relied on immunoSEQ multiplex PCR, and the TCRdb table lists in-frame clones only, not all of them. The top ten clones hold roughly 7.5% of a sample with some 92,000 clones, roughly nine tenths of them seen once. Material: peripheral blood, obtained on day 0 of AZD1222 vaccination. These receptors were collected from an adult in good health.

This clone was seen more than once but under ten times. The chain employs TRBV6-5 and TRBJ1-2; D call uncertain. The germline V gene encodes CDR1 MNHEY and CDR2 SVGAGI. V lost 6 bases and J 8 bases, leaving 22 bases between the germline ends. This CDR3 contains 15 residues. The CDR3 here is CASSSGITVALGYTF. The CDR3 nucleotides read TGTGCCAGCAGCTCCGGGATAACGGTTGCTTTGGGCTACACCTTC.

This chain joins TRBV28 and TRBJ2-2, with unresolved D. Trimming cost V 3 bases and J 7 bases, with 9 bases left between them. Germline V gives CDR1 MDHEN, CDR2 SYDVKM. This CDR3 region has 13 residues. In nucleotides, the CDR3 is TGTGCCAGCAGTTTCGGCCAGCTCGGGGAGCTGTTTTTT. Amino acid sequence: CASSFGQLGELFF.

To note about this clone: This CDR3 is also generated by other DNA sequences in the sample. This chain links TRBV5-1 with TRBJ2-7; perhaps TRBD2 as D (6 bases). The length of the CDR3 is 12 residues. From germline, CDR1 is SGHRS and CDR2 YFSETQ. V was pared by 4 bases and J by 3 bases, with 8 bases between. CDR3 loop: CASSLGGYEQYF. DNA for the CDR3: TGCGCCAGCAGCCTCGGGGGCTACGAGCAGTACTTC.

The V call is TRBV5-1, the J call TRBJ2-3, with D perhaps TRBD2 (6 bases). Germline CDR1 SGHRS, CDR2 YFSETQ. Deletions cut 6 bases from V and 4 bases from J, with 15 bases between. This CDR3 spans 14 amino acids. CDR3 sequence (DNA): TGCGCCAGCACCCCGGGACTCGCTTCAGATACGCAGTATTTT. Translation gives CASTPGLASDTQYF.